The clone carrying this T cell receptor (beta chain) occurred once. Its target is unknown. The CDR3 is 15 residues long. Germline V lookup: CDR1 KGHSH, CDR2 LQKENI. Trimming at V came to 2 bases and at J to 0 bases, leaving 1 base not matched to a gene. This sample was included in a study of OX40 agonist ivuxolimab in advanced cancers. Findings of the study overall: Researchers report that CD8+ T cells had, on average, more expanded clones than CD4+.

Profiling relied on immunoSEQ multiplex PCR, and the TCRdb table lists in-frame clones only, not all of them. Here the sample spans tens of thousands of clones, around 85% being singletons. The chain is built from TRBV18 and TRBJ2-5; TRBD2 agrees at 9 bases. Sequenced here: CD4+ or CD8+ T cells sorted from blood, sampled in a trial of the OX40 agonist ivuxolimab. This receptor was obtained from an adult with an advanced solid tumor such as melanoma, head and neck, liver or kidney cancer. The CDR3 nucleotides are TGTGCCAGCTCACCAGGACTAGCGAACCAAGAGACCCAGTACTTC. It encodes CASSPGLANQETQYF.